The 23 T cell receptor beta chains given below trace back to one sample, sequenced in a study of cytomegalovirus exposure and HLA in healthy donors. A multiplex PCR was run with 60 Vbeta primers and 13 Jbeta primers. Data came from immunoSEQ multiplex PCR; TCRdb stores just in-frame clones and leaves some out. The profile covers around 150,000 clones, with 75% to 85% appearing a single time and around 6% taken by the ten largest. Source material: PBMCs. These receptors were obtained from a man aged 45-65 years in good health and CMV-seropositive.

The J gene is TRBJ2-3, the V gene TRBV5-1; maybe TRBD1 (6 bases). Trimming cost V 2 bases and J 1 base, with 14 bases left between them. CDR1 SGHRS and CDR2 YFSETQ come from the germline V gene. This CDR3 comprises 16 residues. The CDR3 sequence is CASSFNTGTRTDTQYF. The DNA of the CDR3 is TGCGCCAGCAGCTTCAACACAGGGACACGCACAGATACGCAGTATTTT.

In its sample, this clone was seen once. The chain links TRBV19 to TRBJ1-2, with 9 bases that match TRBD1. From germline, CDR1 is LNHDA and CDR2 SQIVND (reference sequence). The CDR3 contains 15 residues. Trimming took 6 bases from V and 2 from J; bases not matched to a gene: 7. The chain's CDR3 is CASSFGTGLNYGYTF. In nucleotides, the CDR3 is TGTGCCAGTAGCTTCGGGACAGGGCTAAACTATGGCTACACCTTC. The whole variable domain, remainder taken from reference TRBV19 and TRBJ1-2, is DGGITQSPKYLFRKEGQNVTLSCEQNLNHDAMYWYRQDPGQGLRLIYYSQIVNDFQKGDIAEGYSVSREKKESFPLTVTSAQKNPTAFYLCASSFGTGLNYGYTFGSGTRLTVV.

This CDR3 is CASSLAESSNQPQHF. CDR3 bases: TGTGCCAGCAGCTTGGCGGAGAGTAGCAATCAGCCCCAGCATTTT. This chain joins TRBV7-8 and TRBJ1-5; no clear D gene. Trimming stripped 3 bases from V and 0 bases from J, with 9 bases between. This CDR3 region has 15 residues. Per the germline V gene, CDR1 is SGHVS and CDR2 is FQNEAQ.

The chain employs TRBV9 and TRBJ1-1; possibly TRBD1 for D (5 bases). Germline CDR1 reads SGDLS; CDR2 reads YYNGEE. CDR3 size: 14 residues. V was clipped by 2 bases and J by 6 bases, with 14 bases between them. CDR3 sequence: CASSVGSWGAEAFF. As DNA, the CDR3 is TGTGCCAGCAGCGTGGGCTCATGGGGGGCTGAAGCTTTCTTT.

The V call is TRBV4-1, the J call TRBJ2-7; TRBD2 matches at 7 bases. The germline V gene has CDR1 MGHRA and CDR2 YSYEKL. The length of the CDR3 is 15 residues. Trimming took 4 bases from V and 4 from J; bases not matched to a gene: 10. The CDR3 DNA reads as TGCGCCAGCAGCCCCGGGGCGGGAGCCCAATACGAGCAGTACTTC. This encodes CASSPGAGAQYEQYF.

The chain joins TRBV10-3 to TRBJ1-2; D not resolved. V was pared by 4 bases and J by 7 bases, with 16 bases between. This CDR3 comprises 14 residues. Germline V gene sequence: CDR1 ENHRY, CDR2 SYGVKD. The CDR3 DNA reads TGTGCCATCAGTGCCGGTGGAGGGCGGTCTGGCTACACCTTC. This gives the protein CAISAGGGRSGYTF.

This chain joins TRBV9 and TRBJ2-3, with 11 bases fitting TRBD2. The CDR3 is 18 amino acids. The V segment lost 0 bases and the J segment 0 bases; nucleotides outside the gene matches: 6. Germline V gene lookup returns CDR1 SGDLS and CDR2 YYNGEE. The CDR3 DNA sequence: TGTGCCAGCAGCGTAGGGCTAGCGGGGGGATATAGCACAGATACGCAGTATTTT. Translating it yields CASSVGLAGGYSTDTQYF.

This clone was seen only a few times. The V call is TRBV6-6, the J call TRBJ1-4; 8 bases fit TRBD1. Germline CDR1 and CDR2: MNHNY and SVGAGI (reference sequence). The V gene end was trimmed by 5 bases and the J gene end by 6 bases; junction bases not matched to a gene: 11. The CDR3 is made up of 16 amino acids. CDR3 protein: CASSPGRTGWDEKLFF. In nucleotides, the CDR3 is TGTGCCAGCAGTCCGGGTAGGACAGGGTGGGATGAAAAACTGTTTTTT.

This chain joins TRBV7-9 and TRBJ2-5, with 16 bases lining up with TRBD2. V lost 0 bases to trimming and J lost 2 bases; unmatched junction nucleotides: 6. The CDR3 totals 19 residues. The germline V gene has CDR1 SEHNR and CDR2 FQNEAQ (reference sequence). The CDR3 here is CASSLAPGLAGGWQETQYF. The DNA of the CDR3 is TGTGCCAGCAGCTTAGCGCCGGGACTAGCGGGGGGGTGGCAAGAGACCCAGTACTTC.

Comment on this clone: Other DNA sequences within the sample encode an identical CDR3. CDR3 coding DNA: TGCGCCAGCAGCTTGGATGGGACAGCGCTAGTCCGGGGTTACACCTTC. It yields the protein CASSLDGTALVRGYTF. The chain recombines TRBV5-1 with TRBJ1-2; TRBD1 agrees at 7 bases. CDR1 SGHRS and CDR2 YFSETQ come from the germline V gene. The V and J ends lost 0 bases and 11 bases, in that order; junction bases with no gene match: 16. The CDR3 runs 16 residues.

This chain links TRBV6-5 with TRBJ1-2; the D gene is possibly TRBD1 (5 bases). V was clipped by 3 bases and J by 8 bases, with 16 bases between them. Germline V gene lookup returns CDR1 MNHEY and CDR2 SVGAGI. This CDR3 contains 14 residues. The CDR3 loop reads CASSYGGDRRGYTF. CDR3 DNA: TGTGCCAGCAGTTATGGGGGGGATCGCAGAGGCTACACCTTC.

This clone was counted only a few times. V is TRBV5-1 and J is TRBJ1-4, with D possibly TRBD1 on 5 matching bases. The V end lost 0 bases, the J end lost 8 bases, and 11 bases lay between the germline ends. CDR3 length equals 14 residues. Germline assignment: CDR1 SGHRS and CDR2 YFSETQ. Here the CDR3 reads CASSLAGNFEKLFF. CDR3 DNA sequence: TGCGCCAGCAGCTTGGCAGGGAACTTCGAAAAACTGTTTTTT.

The J gene is TRBJ2-7, the V gene TRBV5-1; TRBD2 matches 10 bases. With 4 bases clipped from V and 2 bases from J, the junction kept 15 bases outside the gene matches. Germline values: CDR1 SGHRS, CDR2 YFSETQ. The CDR3 is 18 residues long. The CDR3 DNA reads as TGCGCCAGCAGCAGGGGGAATAGCGGGGGGAAACAGACCTACGAGCAGTACTTC. Protein: CASSRGNSGGKQTYEQYF.

V is TRBV5-6 and J is TRBJ2-7; 10 bases map to TRBD2. The CDR3 sequence is 14 residues long. CDR1 is SGHDT, CDR2 YYEEEE, per germline. Trimming removed 2 bases from V and 3 bases from J; junction bases left unmatched: 2. The CDR3 reads CASSLAGGSYEQYF. The CDR3 bases are TGTGCCAGCAGCTTAGCGGGGGGGAGCTACGAGCAGTACTTC.

The chain combines TRBV27 with TRBJ2-3, with D tentatively TRBD2 (6 bases). The V gene lost 7 bases and the J gene lost 2 bases, with 19 bases spanning the gap. Germline V gene sequence: CDR1 MNHEY, CDR2 SMNVEV (reference sequence). The CDR3 loop spans 16 amino acids. The CDR3 spells CASMRGFRENTDTQYF. CDR3 DNA: TGTGCCAGCATGCGGGGCTTTAGGGAGAACACAGATACGCAGTATTTT.

The gene calls are TRBV2 and TRBJ1-3; 9 nucleotides agree with TRBD1. This CDR3 is 15 amino acids long. The junction had 4 bases not matched to a gene; V was cut back by 4 bases and J by 3 bases. Germline CDR1 and CDR2: SNHLY and FYNNEI. The CDR3 loop is CASSGTGADGNTIYF. In DNA, the CDR3 is TGTGCCAGCAGTGGGACAGGGGCGGATGGAAACACCATATATTTT.

The V call is TRBV6-1, the J call TRBJ1-5, with TRBD1 matching 10 bases. V trimming: 1 base; J trimming: 2 bases; junction bases outside the gene matches: 8. The CDR3 has 18 residues. Germline CDR1 reads MNHNS; CDR2 reads SASEGT. For the CDR3, the DNA is TGTGCCAGCAGTGAAGGGACAGGGGGTACTTTGCGCAATCAGCCCCAGCATTTT. Translated: CASSEGTGGTLRNQPQHF.

The rearrangement joins TRBV15 to TRBJ2-5; D is unresolved. Trimming stripped 2 bases from V and 5 bases from J, with 9 bases between. Per germline, CDR1 LNHNV and CDR2 YYDKDF (reference sequence). The length of the CDR3 is 13 residues. CDR3 DNA: TGTGCCACCAGCAGAACGGCCGGGGAGACCCAGTACTTC. This sequence encodes CATSRTAGETQYF.

On this clone: Other DNA variants within this sample encode the same CDR3. The chain recombines TRBV5-1 with TRBJ1-2; a possible D gene is TRBD1 (5 bases). This CDR3 has 13 residues. Trimming shortened V by 0 bases and J by 4 bases, and 7 bases separated the two germline ends. CDR1 and CDR2 (germline): SGHRS, YFSETQ. Written as DNA, the CDR3 is TGCGCCAGCAGCTTGGGGGGCTTCTATGGCTACACCTTC. It is translated as CASSLGGFYGYTF.

The chain uses TRBV2 and TRBJ1-5, with a possible D match to TRBD1 (5 bases). This CDR3 is 15 amino acids long. Germline lookup yields CDR1 SNHLY and CDR2 FYNNEI. Trimming shortened V by 0 bases and J by 1 base, and 7 bases separated the two germline ends. CDR3 DNA sequence: TGTGCCAGCAGTGAAGCGGGGGGAAGCAATCAGCCCCAGCATTTT. Translation: CASSEAGGSNQPQHF.

This chain joins TRBV11-2 and TRBJ2-1; 9 bases agree with TRBD1. CDR3 length: 14 residues. Trimming removed 6 bases from V and 9 bases from J; junction bases left unmatched: 9. CDR1 and CDR2 (germline): SGHAT, FQNNGV. The CDR3 loop is CASSSGTGHGEQFF. DNA of the CDR3: TGTGCCAGCAGTTCCGGGACAGGGCATGGTGAGCAGTTCTTC.

The chain uses TRBV7-2 and TRBJ1-2, with D possibly matching TRBD1 (6 bases). V was cut by 2 bases and J by 12 bases, with 16 bases left in between. This CDR3 contains 13 residues. Per germline, CDR1 SGHTA and CDR2 FQGNSA. The CDR3 coding sequence is TGTGCCAGCAGCTTAAGTCCCCAGGGGTACCACACCTTC. It is translated as CASSLSPQGYHTF.

In its sample, this clone was seen once. The chain uses TRBV6-6 and TRBJ2-7, with a weak D call TRBD1 (6 bases). The V gene's germline CDR1 is MNHNY and CDR2 SVGAGI (reference sequence). Trimming cost V 4 bases and J 3 bases, with 13 bases left between them. The CDR3 sequence is 14 residues long. CDR3 DNA: TGTGCCAGCAGTTTTCCGGACAGAGACTACGAGCAGTACTTC. Protein sequence: CASSFPDRDYEQYF.